One sample yielded the 32 T cell receptor beta chains listed below, sequenced in a study. TCRdb re-derived calls from the reads in MiXCR, one entry per CDR3 protein. Of about 7,000 distinct CDR3 sequences listed, 32% are singletons. The sequenced sample consisted of blood. These receptors all stem from a human donor.

This clonotype is termed medium-sized. The chain combines TRBV14 with TRBJ2-1, with 11 bases lining up with TRBD2. Germline trimming cut 0 bases from V and 8 bases from J; bases unmatched to any gene: 3. The CDR3 consists of 15 residues. CDR1 is SGHDN, CDR2 FVKESK, per germline. CDR3 nucleotide sequence: TGTGCCAGCAGCCAAGAACTAGCGGGAGAACATGAGCAGTTCTTC. As protein: CASSQELAGEHEQFF.

V is TRBV20-1 and J is TRBJ2-6; tentatively, D is TRBD2 (6 bases). This CDR3 spans 23 amino acids. The V end was cut by 5 bases, the J end by 0 bases, with 35 bases between. Per the germline V gene, CDR1 is DFQATT and CDR2 is SNEGSKA (reference sequence). The chain's CDR3 is CSAWVWFLRGVPGLCSGANVLTF. CDR3 nucleotide sequence: TGCAGTGCTTGGGTCTGGTTTTTGCGGGGAGTCCCCGGGCTGTGCTCTGGGGCCAACGTCCTGACTTTC.

At least ten counts were recorded for this clonotype. The chain is built from TRBV20-1 and TRBJ2-1, with 9 nucleotides matching TRBD1. Germline loops: CDR1 DFQATT, CDR2 SNEGSKA (reference sequence). V shed 7 bases and J 2 bases; nucleotides not matched to a gene: 0. CDR3 length: 12 residues. In nucleotides, the CDR3 is TGCAGTGGGACAGGGGCCTACAATGAGCAGTTCTTC. Translation: CSGTGAYNEQFF.

V usage is TRBV4-2 and J usage is TRBJ2-1, with TRBD2 as a possible D gene (6 bases). The CDR3 loop spans 22 amino acids. Germline CDR1 reads LGHNA; CDR2 reads YNFKEQ. Trimming shortened V by 5 bases and J by 8 bases, and 40 bases separated the two germline ends. CDR3 sequence (DNA): TGTGCCAGCAGCAGTTCGATAAGCGGCCGCCATGGAGGGATCGGTGGTATACATGAGCAGTTCTTC. It is translated as CASSSSISGRHGGIGGIHEQFF.

This clonotype is medium-sized (0.01 to 0.1%) by share. The V and J genes are TRBV6-1 and TRBJ1-1; 9 bases are shared with TRBD1. J gave up 6 bases and V 2 bases, and 4 bases lay outside the gene matches. This CDR3 has 14 amino acids. Germline CDR1 and CDR2: MNHNS and SASEGT. As DNA, the CDR3 is TGTGCCAGCAGTGAACTTACAGGGGGCTCTGAAGCTTTCTTT. Translated, it gives CASSELTGGSEAFF.

This clonotype is medium-sized. The J gene is TRBJ1-1, the V gene TRBV29-1, with unresolved D. The CDR3 length is 12 residues. Trimming stripped 4 bases from V and 3 bases from J, with 9 bases between. Per germline, CDR1 SQVTM and CDR2 ANQGSEA. As DNA, the CDR3 is TGCAGCGTTGCGGGAGCGGACACTGAAGCTTTCTTT. The encoded protein is CSVAGADTEAFF. Based on the CDR3 plus reference TRBV29-1 and TRBJ1-1, the full variable domain is SAVISQKPSRDICQRGTSLTIQCQVDSQVTMMFWYRQQPGQSLTLIATANQGSEATYESGFVIDKFPISRPNLTFSTLTVSNMSPEDSSIYLCSVAGADTEAFFGQGTRLTVV.

This clonotype is categorized as medium-sized. The V and J genes are TRBV29-1 and TRBJ1-1; D gene uncertain. The CDR3 extends over 11 amino acids. Germline loops: CDR1 SQVTM, CDR2 ANQGSEA. Trimming took off 5 bases at V and 4 bases at J, with 8 bases between the two ends. CDR3 residues: CSVLDATEAFF. In DNA, the CDR3 is TGCAGCGTTCTTGATGCCACTGAAGCTTTCTTT.

By sample share, this clonotype is medium-sized (0.01 to 0.1%). The rearrangement links TRBV4-2 to TRBJ2-7; 9 bases are shared with TRBD2. CDR3 length equals 16 residues. CDR1 and CDR2 from the germline V gene are LGHNA and YNFKEQ. V lost 1 base and J lost 0; bases outside the gene matches: 4. The CDR3 nucleotides are TGTGCCAGCAGCCAAGCTAGCGGGACAAGCTCCTACGAGCAGTACTTC. It is translated as CASSQASGTSSYEQYF.

This clonotype was detected ten times or more. The chain joins TRBV28 to TRBJ2-5; possibly TRBD2 for D (5 bases). Trimming shortened V by 7 bases and J by 5 bases, and 5 bases separated the two germline ends. The CDR3 sequence is 10 residues long. CDR1 and CDR2 from the germline V gene are MDHEN and SYDVKM. CDR3 coding DNA: TGTGCCAGCACGGGGGAGACCCAGTACTTC. Translated: CASTGETQYF.

V and J are TRBV4-2 and TRBJ2-2; the match to TRBD2 covers 7 bases. V lost 1 base to trimming and J lost 1 base; unmatched junction nucleotides: 3. CDR3 length: 16 amino acids. Germline V CDR1 and CDR2: LGHNA, YNFKEQ. Here the CDR3 reads CASSQVSSGNTGELFF. In DNA, the CDR3 is TGTGCCAGCAGCCAAGTGTCTAGCGGGAACACCGGGGAGCTGTTTTTT.

This chain links TRBV18 with TRBJ1-2; a possible D gene is TRBD1 (5 bases). The CDR3 totals 17 residues. Germline CDR1 is KGHSH and CDR2 is LQKENI. Trimming pared 4 bases from V and 8 bases from J, leaving 26 bases between. CDR3 DNA sequence: TGTGCCAGCTCACGACCGACGAGGGGTAGTGGCTTAACAGGCTACACCTTC. Protein: CASSRPTRGSGLTGYTF.

The gene calls are TRBV20-1 and TRBJ2-7; D unresolved. V was pared by 6 bases and J by 6 bases, with 18 bases between. CDR3 length: 13 amino acids. Germline V gives CDR1 DFQATT, CDR2 SNEGSKA (reference sequence). CDR3 amino acids: CSATRLGFGEQYF. The CDR3, as DNA: TGCAGTGCCACGAGGTTAGGGTTCGGCGAGCAGTACTTC.

V and J are TRBV18 and TRBJ1-1, with D unresolved. The germline V gene encodes CDR1 KGHSH and CDR2 LQKENI. V lost 2 bases to trimming and J lost 8 bases, with 9 bases between them. The CDR3 is 12 residues long. Here the CDR3 DNA reads TGTGCCAGCTCACCAGGGAAGTGGGAAGCTTTCTTT. It is translated as CASSPGKWEAFF.

This clonotype is deemed medium-sized. The gene calls are TRBV20-1 and TRBJ1-2; 8 nucleotides match TRBD1. The CDR3 runs 12 residues. The V gene end was trimmed by 5 bases and the J gene end by 8 bases; junction bases not matched to a gene: 7. CDR1 and CDR2 (germline): DFQATT, SNEGSKA (reference sequence). The CDR3 DNA reads TGCAGTGCTGACAGGGGAGGTGAAGGCTACACCTTC. Translation: CSADRGGEGYTF.

This clonotype has a handful of counts. A much larger clone sits a single nucleotide away, making a read error possible. The chain employs TRBV20-1 and TRBJ2-1; D is possibly TRBD2 (7 bases). This CDR3 is 15 amino acids long. The germline CDR1 and CDR2 sequences are DFQATT and SNEGSKA (reference sequence). CDR3 bases: TGCGGTGCAAACAAGGGGGGGAGCCGCAACAATGAGCAGTTCTTC. Its protein product is CGANKGGSRNNEQFF.

This clonotype was detected ten times or more. The rearrangement links TRBV7-6 to TRBJ2-1, with 14 bases that match TRBD2. The V and J ends lost 0 bases and 2 bases, in that order; junction bases with no gene match: 6. The germline gives CDR1 SGHVS, CDR2 FNYEAQ. The CDR3 totals 19 residues. As DNA, the CDR3 is TGTGCCAGCAGCTTAGCGGGGGGGACTAGCGGGAGACCCTACAATGAGCAGTTCTTC. Residues: CASSLAGGTSGRPYNEQFF.

This clonotype is categorized as medium-sized. The genes are TRBV29-1 and TRBJ1-5; D ambiguous. CDR3 size: 13 residues. CDR1 SQVTM and CDR2 ANQGSEA come from the germline V gene. V was trimmed by 4 bases and J by 0 bases, leaving 7 bases between them. CDR3 sequence: CSVAGVSNQPQHF. The CDR3 DNA sequence: TGCAGCGTTGCAGGAGTTAGCAATCAGCCCCAGCATTTT.

This clonotype is medium-sized in the sample. The rearrangement links TRBV29-1 to TRBJ2-7, with D tentatively TRBD1 (6 bases). The CDR3 is 14 residues long. Deletions cut 0 bases from V and 0 bases from J, with 9 bases between. In germline, CDR1 is SQVTM, CDR2 ANQGSEA. The CDR3 protein is CSVEEGANSYEQYF. The CDR3 DNA is TGCAGCGTTGAAGAGGGGGCAAACTCCTACGAGCAGTACTTC.

The rearrangement joins TRBV18 to TRBJ1-2; D not resolved. This CDR3 region has 11 residues. Germline loops: CDR1 KGHSH, CDR2 LQKENI. V was shortened by 3 bases and J by 6 bases, with 5 bases between the two germline ends. CDR3 bases: TGTGCCAGCTCACCGAGGGATGGCTACACCTTC. Residues: CASSPRDGYTF. The whole variable domain, remainder taken from reference TRBV18 and TRBJ1-2, is NAGVMQNPRHLVRRRGQEARLRCSPMKGHSHVYWYRQLPEEGLKFMVYLQKENIIDESGMPKERFSAEFPKEGPSILRIQQVVRGDSAAYFCASSPRDGYTFGSGTRLTVV.

By frequency in the sample, this clonotype is medium-sized. The CDR3 bases are TGTGCCTGGAGTCGTAGATTGAACACTGAAGCTTTCTTT. Amino acids: CAWSRRLNTEAFF. The rearrangement uses TRBV30 and TRBJ1-1; D not certain. This CDR3 contains 13 residues. Germline V gene data show CDR1 as GTSNPN and CDR2 as SVGIG (reference sequence). The V and J ends lost 2 bases and 0 bases respectively, with 7 bases between them. The whole variable domain, filled in from reference TRBV30 and TRBJ1-1, reads SQTIHQWPATLVQPVGSPLSLECTVEGTSNPNLYWYRQAAGRGLQLLFYSVGIGQISSEVPQNLSASRPQDRQFILSSKKLLLSDSGFYLCAWSRRLNTEAFFGQGTRLTVV.

This clonotype ranks as medium-sized. The rearrangement uses TRBV20-1 and TRBJ2-5, with 12 bases matching TRBD2. The V and J ends lost 6 bases and 3 bases, in that order; junction bases with no gene match: 5. The CDR3 runs 14 residues. CDR1 and CDR2 (germline): DFQATT, SNEGSKA (reference sequence). Written as DNA, the CDR3 is TGCAGTGCACCTAGGACTAGCGGGGAAGAGACCCAGTACTTC. Translation: CSAPRTSGEETQYF.

This clonotype was seen ten or more times. V is TRBV29-1 and J is TRBJ1-1; TRBD1 matches 7 bases. CDR3 length: 18 amino acids. Germline values: CDR1 SQVTM, CDR2 ANQGSEA. Germline trimming cut 2 bases from V and 9 bases from J; bases unmatched to any gene: 24. The CDR3 nucleotides are TGCAGCGTTGAAAAGAGGGCCCCTGGAGGACAGGCGGGGTGGCAAGCTTTCTTT. This codes for CSVEKRAPGGQAGWQAFF.

This rearrangement joins TRBV20-1 to TRBJ2-1; D is unresolved. CDR1 and CDR2 from the germline V gene are DFQATT and SNEGSKA (reference sequence). The germline V and J ends were trimmed by 6 bases and 6 bases, with 9 bases remaining between them. The CDR3 spans 11 residues. The CDR3 is CSANVGNEQFF. CDR3 in DNA: TGCAGTGCCAACGTCGGCAATGAGCAGTTCTTC.

The chain uses TRBV4-2 and TRBJ1-4, with D perhaps TRBD1 (6 bases). The V end lost 0 bases, the J end lost 5 bases, and 19 bases lay between the germline ends. This CDR3 region has 18 residues. Germline V CDR1 and CDR2: LGHNA, YNFKEQ. CDR3 sequence (DNA): TGTGCCAGCAGCCAAGAAATAACCGGGACAAGCTTGAATGAAAAACTGTTTTTT. It translates to CASSQEITGTSLNEKLFF.

This clonotype was found a few times. A clone one base away is much larger, so this may be a read error. The chain couples TRBV12-3 or TRBV12-4 to TRBJ2-1, with 7 bases fitting TRBD2. V dropped 6 bases and J dropped 13; count of bases not matched to a gene: 21. The CDR3 consists of 16 residues. CDR3 loop: CASSRGAWAAGETQFF. The DNA for the CDR3 is TGTGCCAGCAGCCGAGGGGCATGGGCTGCGGGGGAGACCCAGTTCTTC.

This chain links TRBV29-1 with TRBJ1-1; tentative D call: TRBD1 (6 bases). The V gene's germline CDR1 is SQVTM and CDR2 ANQGSEA. The CDR3 extends over 13 amino acids. Trimming took 3 bases from V and 1 from J, leaving 9 bases between them. The CDR3: CSVDTTGNTEAFF. CDR3 nucleotide sequence: TGCAGCGTTGATACGACAGGGAACACTGAAGCTTTCTTT.

This clonotype rates as medium-sized (0.01 to 0.1%). The chain employs TRBV20-1 and TRBJ1-1, with a weak D call TRBD1 (5 bases). The CDR3 is made up of 12 amino acids. Trimming removed 4 bases from V and 4 bases from J, with 10 bases in between. Germline assignment: CDR1 DFQATT and CDR2 SNEGSKA (reference sequence). In nucleotides, the CDR3 is TGCAGTGCTATCAGGGATTCCACTGAAGCTTTCTTT. It yields the protein CSAIRDSTEAFF.

This clonotype has a count of ten or more. The rearrangement joins TRBV4-2 to TRBJ1-5, with TRBD1 identical over 9 bases. J was trimmed by 0 bases and V by 0 bases; bases with no gene match: 3. Germline V CDR1 and CDR2: LGHNA, YNFKEQ. This CDR3 region has 17 residues. The CDR3 reads CASSQEGTGYSNQPQHF. The CDR3, as DNA: TGTGCCAGCAGCCAAGAAGGGACAGGGTATAGCAATCAGCCCCAGCATTTT.

This clonotype was detected a few times. This clone may be a read error of a much larger clone one base away. The chain recombines TRBV20-1 with TRBJ2-2, with TRBD1 matching 8 bases. The CDR3 spans 14 residues. Germline V lookup: CDR1 DFQATT, CDR2 SNEGSKA (reference sequence). Trimming removed 5 bases from V and 2 bases from J; junction bases left unmatched: 4. The CDR3 DNA sequence: TGCAGTGCTCCCGGGACAGGCAACACCGGGGAGCTGTTTTTT. Translation: CSAPGTGNTGELFF.

This chain connects TRBV4-2 to TRBJ2-7; D perhaps matches TRBD1 (6 bases). Germline CDR1 is LGHNA and CDR2 is YNFKEQ. This CDR3 region has 15 residues. V shed 1 base and J shed 1 base, with 11 bases lying between them. The CDR3 reads CASSQADQGSYEQYF. In DNA, the CDR3 is TGTGCCAGCAGCCAAGCCGACCAGGGGTCCTACGAGCAGTACTTC.

In this sample, this clonotype is medium-sized. The chain carries TRBV4-2 and TRBJ2-4; D is unclear. Trimming took off 3 bases at V and 0 bases at J, with 12 bases between the two ends. Germline CDR1 reads LGHNA; CDR2 reads YNFKEQ. This CDR3 region has 16 residues. CDR3 region: CASSHQRDLAKNIQYF. CDR3 bases: TGTGCCAGCAGCCACCAACGCGATCTAGCCAAAAACATTCAGTACTTC.

This clonotype was counted many times. The chain joins TRBV4-2 to TRBJ2-7; possibly TRBD2 for D (6 bases). CDR3 length equals 16 residues. Trimming pared 0 bases from V and 2 bases from J, leaving 14 bases between. Germline V gives CDR1 LGHNA, CDR2 YNFKEQ. CDR3 bases: TGTGCCAGCAGCCAAGATGATGCAGCGGGCCCCTACGAGCAGTACTTC. This encodes CASSQDDAAGPYEQYF.